The 28 T cell receptor beta chains presented below share a single source sample, sequenced in a study of naive and memory T cell subsets. Study outcomes and limitations: A few larger clonotypes appeared in naive repertoires, especially CD8, possibly memory cells re-expressing CD45RA.

Two oligonucleotides, mixed equimolar, formed the beta constant-region primer covering TRBC1 and TRBC2. Four rounds of PCR amplified the ligated cDNA using nested alpha and beta constant-region primers plus SP2. TCRdb passed the UMI-ligation and nested PCR reads through MiXCR, listing each CDR3 protein once. Of fewer than 150,000 distinct CDR3 sequences in the sample, roughly a fifth were seen once. Their cognate antigens are unknown. The sample consisted of naive CD8+ T cells from blood. The source is a human donor in good health.

This clonotype was counted between two and nine times. The V and J genes are TRBV29-1 and TRBJ2-1; unclear D gene. This CDR3 spans 15 amino acids. V was shortened by 7 bases and J by 1 base, with 17 bases between the two germline ends. Germline V lookup: CDR1 SQVTM, CDR2 ANQGSEA. The CDR3 region has the DNA TGCAGCGCCCCCCTTGGATGGGGATCCTACAATGAGCAGTTCTTC. Protein: CSAPLGWGSYNEQFF.

The chain recombines TRBV7-8 with TRBJ1-6, with 10 bases aligning to TRBD1. V dropped 3 bases and J dropped 9; count of bases not matched to a gene: 2. In germline, CDR1 is SGHVS, CDR2 FQNEAQ. The CDR3 totals 14 residues. CDR3 nucleotide sequence: TGTGCCAGCAGCTTCCGGGACAGGGGTTCACCCCTCCACTTT. This codes for CASSFRDRGSPLHF.

The gene calls are TRBV29-1 and TRBJ2-1; D possibly corresponds to TRBD2 (6 bases). Germline assignment: CDR1 SQVTM and CDR2 ANQGSEA. This CDR3 is built from 15 residues. Trimming removed 6 bases from V and 5 bases from J, with 20 bases in between. CDR3 in DNA: TGCAGCGTGCTCGATTCCGGGACTCCCAACAATGAGCAGTTCTTC. Its protein product is CSVLDSGTPNNEQFF.

This clonotype turned up a few times. The CDR3 DNA is TGTGCCAGCAGCTTGGGCCCCGGCGGGAGGGCCGGGGGTGAGCAGTTCTTC. Translation gives CASSLGPGGRAGGEQFF. The chain carries TRBV7-9 and TRBJ2-1, with TRBD2 matching over 9 bases. The CDR3 is 17 amino acids. V shed 3 bases, J shed 9 bases, and the junction held 15 bases outside the gene matches. CDR1 is SEHNR, CDR2 FQNEAQ, per germline (reference sequence). The full variable domain, rest sourced from reference TRBV7-9 and TRBJ2-1, is DTGVSQNPRHKITKRGQNVTFRCDPISEHNRLYWYRQTLGQGPEFLTYFQNEAQLEKSRLLSDRFSAERPKGSFSTLEIQRTEQGDSAMYLCASSLGPGGRAGGEQFFGPGTRLTVL.

This clonotype was detected only once. The chain joins TRBV18 to TRBJ2-5; TRBD2 agrees at 8 bases. CDR1 is KGHSH, CDR2 LQKENI, per germline. The length of the CDR3 is 14 residues. With V trimmed by 2 bases and J by 7 bases, 6 bases remained unmatched. The CDR3 region has the DNA TGTGCCAGCTCACCAGCCAGCGGGAGTGGGACCCAGTACTTC. As protein: CASSPASGSGTQYF.

This clonotype was observed a handful of times. V is TRBV12-3 or TRBV12-4 and J is TRBJ2-2; D not certain. Trimming left V 2 bases short and J 0 bases short, with 4 bases between. CDR3 length: 14 amino acids. The CDR3, as DNA: TGTGCCAGCAGTTTATACGCGAACACCGGGGAGCTGTTTTTT. Protein sequence: CASSLYANTGELFF.

The V call is TRBV29-1, the J call TRBJ2-7; 7 nucleotides match TRBD2. The ends lost 7 bases at V and 1 base at J; junction bases unmatched: 4. This CDR3 is built from 12 residues. CDR1 SQVTM and CDR2 ANQGSEA come from the germline V gene. CDR3 region: CSAGGGSYEQYF. The CDR3 region has the DNA TGCAGCGCGGGGGGAGGATCCTACGAGCAGTACTTC.

This clonotype has only a few counts. The CDR3 loop reads CSVAEREWPGELFF. The CDR3 DNA is TGCAGCGTTGCAGAGCGGGAGTGGCCCGGGGAGCTGTTTTTT. V and J are TRBV29-1 and TRBJ2-2, with 8 bases that match TRBD2. The CDR3 runs to 14 residues. The germline V gene encodes CDR1 SQVTM and CDR2 ANQGSEA. V dropped 4 bases and J dropped 6; count of bases not matched to a gene: 7.

The chain couples TRBV7-8 to TRBJ2-3; 10 nucleotides match TRBD2. This CDR3 spans 17 amino acids. CDR1 is SGHVS and CDR2 is FQNEAQ in the germline V gene. Losses at the gene ends were 2 bases for V and 3 bases for J; bases not matched to a gene: 8. CDR3 nucleotide sequence: TGTGCCAGCAGCTTACCCCCCGGGACTAGCGCAACAGATACGCAGTATTTT. As protein: CASSLPPGTSATDTQYF.

This clonotype came up many times. This sequence joins TRBV27 and TRBJ2-1; 8 nucleotides match TRBD2. This CDR3 is 14 amino acids long. Germline CDR1 MNHEY, CDR2 SMNVEV (reference sequence). Trimming at V came to 7 bases and at J to 0 bases, leaving 2 bases not matched to a gene. This CDR3 is CASTAGGSYNEQFF. The CDR3 region has the DNA TGTGCCAGCACTGCGGGGGGCTCCTACAATGAGCAGTTCTTC.

The gene calls are TRBV6-5 and TRBJ2-2; TRBD1 or TRBD2 may be the D gene (5 bases each). The germline V gene has CDR1 MNHEY and CDR2 SVGAGI. The CDR3 is made up of 17 amino acids. Trimming removed 7 bases at V and 2 bases at J, with 20 bases between. This CDR3 is CASTPRADSLNTGELFF. The DNA of the CDR3 is TGTGCCAGCACCCCGCGGGCCGACAGCCTCAACACCGGGGAGCTGTTTTTT.

The V call is TRBV6-5, the J call TRBJ1-6; D possibly corresponds to TRBD1 (6 bases). This CDR3 is 13 amino acids long. The germline V and J ends were trimmed by 7 bases and 9 bases, with 13 bases remaining between them. Per germline, CDR1 MNHEY and CDR2 SVGAGI. CDR3 sequence (DNA): TGTGCCAGCACCCCCCAGGGGACTTCACCCCTCCACTTT. Translation: CASTPQGTSPLHF.

The J gene is TRBJ1-1, the V gene TRBV30; maybe TRBD1 (5 bases). CDR3 length equals 13 residues. V was cut by 5 bases and J by 1 base, with 11 bases left in between. Germline V CDR1 and CDR2: GTSNPN, SVGIG (reference sequence). The CDR3 region is CAWEGQGNTEAFF. The DNA for the CDR3 is TGTGCCTGGGAGGGCCAGGGGAACACTGAAGCTTTCTTT.

The genes are TRBV5-4 and TRBJ2-3; 10 bases are a match to TRBD1. The germline CDR1 and CDR2 sequences are SGHNT and YYREEE (reference sequence). The J segment lost 3 bases and the V segment lost 0 bases, leaving 1 base of the junction unmatched. The CDR3 extends over 15 amino acids. The CDR3 DNA reads as TGTGCCAGCAGCTTGGTGGGACAGGGGACAGATACGCAGTATTTT. Encoded protein: CASSLVGQGTDTQYF.

The V and J genes are TRBV3-1 and TRBJ2-7; maybe TRBD1 (6 bases). V lost 5 bases and J lost 2, with 10 bases in between. Germline assignment: CDR1 LGHDT and CDR2 YNNKEL (reference sequence). The CDR3 is made up of 13 amino acids. CDR3 sequence: CASSFTGTYEQYF. As DNA, the CDR3 is TGTGCCAGCAGCTTCACAGGGACCTACGAGCAGTACTTC.

This clonotype has just a few counts. The gene calls are TRBV27 and TRBJ2-5; unclear D gene. There are 13 residues in the CDR3. Germline values: CDR1 MNHEY, CDR2 SMNVEV (reference sequence). V was trimmed by 8 bases and J by 7 bases, leaving 17 bases between them. CDR3 DNA: TGTGCCAGCGCCTATATCCTGCAGGCGACCCAGTACTTC. Encoded protein: CASAYILQATQYF.

The J gene is TRBJ1-1, the V gene TRBV12-3 or TRBV12-4; D remains unclear. V lost 6 bases and J lost 3, with 11 bases in between. The CDR3 sequence is 13 residues long. The CDR3 reads CASSFTDDTEAFF. The CDR3 bases are TGTGCCAGCAGCTTTACAGATGACACTGAAGCTTTCTTT.

This clonotype has just a few counts. J is TRBJ1-2 and V is TRBV29-1; TRBD1 agrees at 8 bases. This CDR3 has 13 amino acids. CDR1 is SQVTM, CDR2 ANQGSEA, per germline. With V trimmed by 5 bases and J by 8 bases, 10 bases remained unmatched. The CDR3 is CSVLFQGADGYTF. The CDR3 DNA is TGCAGCGTTCTCTTTCAGGGGGCTGACGGCTACACCTTC. Together with reference TRBV29-1 and TRBJ1-2, the CDR3 gives the full variable domain: SAVISQKPSRDICQRGTSLTIQCQVDSQVTMMFWYRQQPGQSLTLIATANQGSEATYESGFVIDKFPISRPNLTFSTLTVSNMSPEDSSIYLCSVLFQGADGYTFGSGTRLTVV.

CDR3 coding DNA: TGTGCCAGCAGCTTAACGGGCAGTCAAGAGACCCAGTACTTC. It encodes CASSLTGSQETQYF. The rearrangement uses TRBV7-3 and TRBJ2-5; D not certain. The germline gives CDR1 SGHTA, CDR2 FQGTGA. V shed 0 bases and J shed 2 bases, with 7 bases lying between them. This CDR3 is 14 amino acids long.

As for this clonotype: One junction end does not reproduce the germline sequence, and a read error may be involved. The rearrangement joins TRBV20-1 to TRBJ2-7; D remains ambiguous. CDR1 is DFQATT, CDR2 SNEGSKA, per germline (reference sequence). The CDR3 is made up of 13 amino acids. CDR3 in amino acids: CSVRHGQSYEQYF. The CDR3 bases are TGCAGTGTTAGACACGGCCAGTCCTACGAGCAGTACTTC.

The chain recombines TRBV9 with TRBJ2-7; D is undetermined. This CDR3 spans 12 amino acids. Germline-derived CDR1 and CDR2 are SGDLS and YYNGEE. The V end was cut by 3 bases, the J end by 2 bases, with 6 bases between. CDR3 amino acids: CASSGRTYEQYF. As DNA, the CDR3 is TGTGCCAGCAGCGGTAGAACCTACGAGCAGTACTTC.

This clonotype showed up just a few times. The V and J genes are TRBV25-1 and TRBJ2-5; a possible D gene is TRBD1 (6 bases). The CDR3 covers 17 residues. Germline CDR1 is MGHDK and CDR2 is SYGVNS. V lost 2 bases, J lost 5 bases, and 21 bases lay in between. CDR3 sequence: CASSEHEQGPPGETQYF. Written as DNA, the CDR3 is TGTGCCAGCAGTGAACACGAACAGGGCCCCCCAGGGGAGACCCAGTACTTC.

The genes are TRBV7-9 and TRBJ2-1, with D perhaps matching TRBD2 (5 bases). The germline CDR1 and CDR2 sequences are SEHNR and FQNEAQ (reference sequence). This CDR3 has 13 amino acids. V was clipped by 5 bases and J by 6 bases, with 11 bases between them. The CDR3 loop reads CASSPSPTNEQFF. DNA of the CDR3: TGTGCCAGCAGCCCTAGCCCGACCAATGAGCAGTTCTTC.

This clonotype was observed a few times. This chain joins TRBV9 and TRBJ2-7; possibly TRBD2 for D (5 bases). Germline-derived CDR1 and CDR2 are SGDLS and YYNGEE. The CDR3 has 15 amino acids. The V end was cut by 1 base, the J end by 0 bases, with 11 bases between. CDR3: CASSVSSGNSYEQYF. CDR3 nucleotides: TGTGCCAGCAGCGTATCAAGCGGCAACTCCTACGAGCAGTACTTC.

The chain has TRBV7-9 and TRBJ2-7, with 8 bases aligning to TRBD1. The CDR3 covers 16 residues. After removal of 0 bases from V and 6 bases from J, the junction contained 10 bases not matched to a gene. Germline CDR1 reads SEHNR; CDR2 reads FQNEAQ (reference sequence). CDR3 bases: TGTGCCAGCAGCTTAGCCCGGACAGGGACCCTCCTCGAGCAGTACTTC. Translating gives CASSLARTGTLLEQYF.

This clonotype occurred many times. This chain uses TRBV7-6 with TRBJ1-1; 10 positions match TRBD1. The V segment lost 8 bases and the J segment 6 bases; nucleotides outside the gene matches: 9. CDR3 length: 14 amino acids. Germline V gene data show CDR1 as SGHVS and CDR2 as FNYEAQ. DNA for the CDR3: TGTGCCAGCTCGGGACAGGGGTCGGGGCCTGAAGCTTTCTTT. It yields the protein CASSGQGSGPEAFF.

This clonotype was picked up many times. The rearrangement links TRBV9 to TRBJ2-3; D is unclear. This CDR3 is built from 13 residues. Between the trimmed V and J ends, which lost 0 bases and 4 bases, there was a span of 6 bases. Germline lookup yields CDR1 SGDLS and CDR2 YYNGEE. As DNA, the CDR3 is TGTGCCAGCAGCGTAGAGTGGTCAGATACGCAGTATTTT. Encoded protein: CASSVEWSDTQYF.

The sample holds a few counts of this clonotype. The chain uses TRBV5-4 and TRBJ2-7; unclear D gene. Trimming took off 2 bases at V and 4 bases at J, with 10 bases between the two ends. Germline CDR1 SGHNT, CDR2 YYREEE (reference sequence). The CDR3 loop spans 13 amino acids. The CDR3 is CASSFDPLYEQYF. The DNA of the CDR3 is TGTGCCAGCAGCTTTGACCCCCTTTACGAGCAGTACTTC.